Presented here are 21 T cell receptor beta chains from one specimen sequenced in a study of shared clonotypes between healthy human individuals (dated by TCRdb to the early 2020s). Preparation of the library involved the immunoSEQ multiplex PCR assay. TCRdb limited this immuneACCESS table to in-frame rearrangements with V and J called. A share of clones is missing; checked studies link under half to unresolved V genes, and the rest is unexplained. The sample table shows roughly 2,500,000 clones, and 90% to 95% are seen once. The biggest ten clones account for about 0.38% of the sample. Sequencing was carried out using naive CD4+ T cells from PBMCs. The intended sense of this specimen's cell subset or site label: CD45RA+ positively selected. These receptor sequences come from a man between 18 and 29 years old in good health. Some clones in this sample may be carry-over from other donors' samples.

The chain has TRBV4-2 and TRBJ1-3; D gene unclear. This CDR3 has 16 amino acids. Germline lookup yields CDR1 LGHNA and CDR2 YNFKEQ. Trimming stripped 0 bases from V and 0 bases from J, with 9 bases between. This CDR3 reads CASSQDPPGSGNTIYF. In nucleotides, the CDR3 is TGTGCCAGCAGCCAAGATCCCCCTGGCTCTGGAAACACCATATATTTT.

This rearrangement joins TRBV28 to TRBJ2-1; 9 positions agree with TRBD2. Losses at the gene ends were 7 bases for V and 1 base for J; bases not matched to a gene: 14. The CDR3 spans 18 residues. CDR1 and CDR2 (germline): MDHEN, SYDVKM. CDR3 nucleotide sequence: TGTGCCAGCATCAAAGCCCCGGGAGCGGGAGGATCCTACAATGAGCAGTTCTTC. Translation gives CASIKAPGAGGSYNEQFF. Full variable domain (rest looked up from reference TRBV28 and TRBJ2-1): DVKVTQSSRYLVKRTGEKVFLECVQDMDHENMFWYRQDPGLGLRLIYFSYDVKMKEKGDIPEGYSVSREKKERFSLILESASTNQTSMYLCASIKAPGAGGSYNEQFFGPGTRLTVL.

This chain links TRBV5-1 with TRBJ2-5, with 10 bases matching TRBD1. CDR3 size: 13 residues. J gave up 5 bases and V 5 bases, and 3 bases lay outside the gene matches. Germline CDR1 and CDR2: SGHRS and YFSETQ. As DNA, the CDR3 is TGCGCCAGCAGAGAGACAGGGGGCGAGACCCAGTACTTC. As protein: CASRETGGETQYF.

The V call is TRBV7-2, the J call TRBJ2-5; TRBD2 agrees at 7 bases. This CDR3 comprises 15 residues. V was pared by 6 bases and J by 6 bases, with 13 bases of the junction left unmatched. Germline loops: CDR1 SGHTA, CDR2 FQGNSA. The CDR3 DNA reads as TGTGCCAGCAGAACCAACGGGGGGAATCGGCAGACCCAGTACTTC. Amino acid sequence: CASRTNGGNRQTQYF.

Points on this clone: The sample has other DNA sequences that encode this CDR3 too. The V gene is TRBV5-1, the J gene TRBJ2-3; unclear D gene. From germline, CDR1 is SGHRS and CDR2 YFSETQ. This CDR3 region has 14 residues. The germline V and J ends were trimmed by 0 bases and 5 bases, with 10 bases remaining between them. In nucleotides, the CDR3 is TGCGCCAGCAGCTTGGGGGGTCTTGGAGATACGCAGTATTTT. This sequence encodes CASSLGGLGDTQYF.

The V gene is TRBV13, the J gene TRBJ2-3; D is uncertain. The CDR3 has 11 amino acids. Germline loops: CDR1 PRHDT, CDR2 FYEKMQ (reference sequence). With 3 bases removed from V and 6 bases from J, the gap between germline ends came to 4 bases. Here the CDR3 reads CASSFEDTQYF. The CDR3 DNA sequence: TGTGCCAGCAGCTTCGAGGATACGCAGTATTTT.

The chain joins TRBV28 to TRBJ2-7; 7 bases match TRBD2. The CDR3 is 14 amino acids. Germline V lookup: CDR1 MDHEN, CDR2 SYDVKM. With 7 bases clipped from V and 3 bases from J, the junction kept 9 bases outside the gene matches. CDR3 amino acids: CASTLASGDYEQYF. The CDR3 DNA reads as TGTGCCAGCACCCTTGCCAGCGGGGACTACGAGCAGTACTTC.

The rearrangement uses TRBV5-4 and TRBJ1-2; D is ambiguous. The V end lost 0 bases, the J end lost 5 bases, and 8 bases lay between the germline ends. Germline V gene sequence: CDR1 SGHNT, CDR2 YYREEE (reference sequence). CDR3 length: 13 residues. Here the CDR3 reads CASSLEGRYGYTF. The CDR3 DNA is TGTGCCAGCAGCTTGGAAGGGCGATATGGCTACACCTTC.

Here the CDR3 reads CASSQDEPGTQYF. CDR3 nucleotides: TGCGCCAGCAGCCAAGATGAACCCGGTACGCAGTATTTT. The rearrangement joins TRBV4-3 to TRBJ2-3; D call uncertain. Deletions cut 0 bases from V and 8 bases from J, with 9 bases between. From germline, CDR1 is LGHNA and CDR2 YSLEER. This CDR3 is 13 amino acids long.

The chain carries TRBV18 and TRBJ1-1, with a weak D call TRBD1 (5 bases). The germline V gene encodes CDR1 KGHSH and CDR2 LQKENI. V lost 3 bases, J lost 0 bases, and 11 bases lay in between. The CDR3 length is 15 residues. The CDR3 nucleotides are TGTGCCAGCTCACCCCAGGGAAGCCTGAACACTGAAGCTTTCTTT. Its translation: CASSPQGSLNTEAFF.

The V and J genes are TRBV29-1 and TRBJ2-1, with 11 bases lining up with TRBD2. The J segment lost 3 bases and the V segment lost 4 bases, leaving 8 bases of the junction unmatched. This CDR3 has 16 residues. Germline lookup yields CDR1 SQVTM and CDR2 ANQGSEA. The CDR3 DNA sequence: TGCAGCGTTGGGACTCTACTAGCGGGAGTCTACAATGAGCAGTTCTTC. Its translation is CSVGTLLAGVYNEQFF.

About this clone itself: Other DNA sequences in this specimen translate into the identical CDR3. The genes are TRBV6-5 and TRBJ1-1; the D is unclear. This CDR3 region has 13 residues. V gave up 3 bases and J gave up 2 bases, with 7 bases separating them. Per germline, CDR1 MNHEY and CDR2 SVGAGI. DNA of the CDR3: TGTGCCAGCAGTTATAGAGGTAACACTGAAGCTTTCTTT. Its protein product is CASSYRGNTEAFF.

This chain uses TRBV5-8 with TRBJ1-2; 8 nucleotides line up with TRBD1. This CDR3 has 13 residues. V lost 5 bases and J lost 3; bases outside the gene matches: 3. Germline-derived CDR1 and CDR2 are SGHTS and YDEGEE. CDR3 sequence reads: CASRPGGDYGYTF. CDR3 DNA sequence: TGTGCCAGCAGACCAGGGGGCGACTATGGCTACACCTTC.

The chain couples TRBV5-1 to TRBJ2-5, with a possible D match to TRBD2 (6 bases). CDR3 length equals 15 residues. The germline gives CDR1 SGHRS, CDR2 YFSETQ. V lost 5 bases and J 5 bases, leaving 19 bases between the germline ends. CDR3: CASSSSSSGGETQYF. The CDR3 DNA reads as TGCGCCAGCAGTTCCTCTTCGTCCGGAGGGGAGACCCAGTACTTC.

The V and J genes are TRBV19 and TRBJ2-5; 8 bases are a match to TRBD2. J lost 4 bases, V lost 5 bases, and 9 bases had no gene match. Per the germline V gene, CDR1 is LNHDA and CDR2 is SQIVND (reference sequence). The CDR3 covers 15 residues. In DNA form, the CDR3 reads TGTGCCAGTAGTTTTCAAGCGGGGGCTGCAGAGACCCAGTACTTC. It encodes CASSFQAGAAETQYF.

V and J are TRBV6-1 and TRBJ2-2, with no clear D. The ends were cut back, 4 bases at V and 6 bases at J, with 12 bases in the middle. The CDR3 contains 14 residues. Per germline, CDR1 MNHNS and CDR2 SASEGT. CDR3 in amino acids: CASSADIVAGELFF. The CDR3 DNA is TGTGCCAGCAGTGCCGACATAGTCGCCGGGGAGCTGTTTTTT.

In the case of this clone: The identical CDR3 is also encoded by other nucleotide sequences in the sample. The rearrangement links TRBV18 to TRBJ2-1; 9 nucleotides line up with TRBD2. The trim removed 3 bases at V and 4 bases at J, leaving 4 bases unmatched. Looked up from germline, CDR1 is KGHSH and CDR2 is LQKENI. There are 15 residues in the CDR3. The CDR3 spells CASSPGTSSYNEQFF. CDR3 DNA: TGTGCCAGCTCACCCGGGACTAGCAGTTACAATGAGCAGTTCTTC.

V usage is TRBV11-3 and J usage is TRBJ1-1, with no clear D. Trimming took off 0 bases at V and 7 bases at J, with 6 bases between the two ends. The germline V gene encodes CDR1 SGHNT and CDR2 YENEEA. There are 12 residues in the CDR3. The CDR3 DNA is TGTGCCAGCAGCTTAGAGTCAGGTGAAGCTTTCTTT. It translates to CASSLESGEAFF.

The rearrangement uses TRBV5-1 and TRBJ1-1; D is perhaps TRBD1 (5 bases). V lost 0 bases and J lost 6, with 12 bases in between. The CDR3 length is 14 residues. Germline V gene lookup returns CDR1 SGHRS and CDR2 YFSETQ. Here the CDR3 reads CASSLVTGAAEAFF. The CDR3 coding sequence is TGCGCCAGCAGCTTGGTTACAGGTGCTGCTGAAGCTTTCTTT.

The V and J genes are TRBV14 and TRBJ2-7, with TRBD2 as a possible D gene (5 bases). The CDR3 runs 13 residues. The germline gives CDR1 SGHDN, CDR2 FVKESK. The V gene lost 5 bases and the J gene lost 2 bases, with 10 bases spanning the gap. The CDR3 region is CASSVGNTYEQYF. CDR3 DNA sequence: TGTGCCAGCAGCGTCGGGAACACCTACGAGCAGTACTTC.

This clone has just one count. The chain recombines TRBV7-2 with TRBJ1-4; D call uncertain. Trimming removed 0 bases at V and 8 bases at J, with 7 bases between. This CDR3 region has 13 residues. Germline V gene data show CDR1 as SGHTA and CDR2 as FQGNSA. CDR3 sequence reads: CASSLARHEKLFF. The DNA of the CDR3 is TGTGCCAGCAGCTTAGCGAGACACGAAAAACTGTTTTTT.